The T cell receptor (beta chain) described here comes from a study of cytomegalovirus exposure and HLA in healthy donors. For the study at large: HLA-typed donors were the source of some 80 million unique TCRs, which an early data release held. General study findings and limits: The authors enumerated some 170 TCR beta chains as linked to cytomegalovirus. Despite most TCR sequences being rare, some public TCRs occurred in many donors. A later analysis reportedly found fewer N-insertions in an Asian-associated ancestry cluster than the approximately 730-donor mean.

Details on this clone: Its cognate antigen is unknown.

It was with 60 Vbeta and 13 Jbeta primers that the PCR ran. Clones were read by immunoSEQ multiplex PCR, and TCRdb kept only the in-frame ones, dropping some. The sample contains 42,000 or so clones, approximately 52% of which appear only once. Germline values: CDR1 SGHRS, CDR2 YFSETQ. With V trimmed by 4 bases and J by 7 bases, 14 bases remained unmatched. The CDR3 is 17 amino acids. The specimen sequenced was PBMCs. The clonotype was recovered from a human donor in good health. This chain links TRBV5-1 with TRBJ1-6, with 7 positions matching TRBD1. The CDR3 loop is CASSLYEQGNQNSPLHF. The CDR3 DNA follows: TGCGCCAGCAGCCTCTACGAACAGGGGAATCAGAATTCACCCCTCCACTTT. Variable domain in full (rest from reference TRBV5-1 and TRBJ1-6): KAGVTQTPRYLIKTRGQQVTLSCSPISGHRSVSWYQQTPGQGLQFLFEYFSETQRNKGNFPGRFSGRQFSNSRSEMNVSTLELGDSALYLCASSLYEQGNQNSPLHFGNGTRLTVT.